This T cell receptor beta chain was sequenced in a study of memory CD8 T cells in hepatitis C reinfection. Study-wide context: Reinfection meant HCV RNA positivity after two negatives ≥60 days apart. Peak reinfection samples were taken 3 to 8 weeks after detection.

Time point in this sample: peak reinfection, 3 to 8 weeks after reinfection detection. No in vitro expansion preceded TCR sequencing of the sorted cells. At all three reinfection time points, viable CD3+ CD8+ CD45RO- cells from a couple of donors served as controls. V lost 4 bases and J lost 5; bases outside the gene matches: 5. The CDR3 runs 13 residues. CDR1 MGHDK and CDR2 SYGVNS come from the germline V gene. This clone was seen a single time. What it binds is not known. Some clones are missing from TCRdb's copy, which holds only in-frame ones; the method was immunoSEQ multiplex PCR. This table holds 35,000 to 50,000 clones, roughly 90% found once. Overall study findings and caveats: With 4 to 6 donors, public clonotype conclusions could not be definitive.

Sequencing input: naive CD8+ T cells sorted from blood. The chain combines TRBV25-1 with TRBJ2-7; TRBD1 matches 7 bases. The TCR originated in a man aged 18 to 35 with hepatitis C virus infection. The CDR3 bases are TGTGCCAGCAGTGTAAGACAGGGAAACGAGCAGTACGTC. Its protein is CASSVRQGNEQYV.